This TCR beta chain derives from a study of CD8 T cells in Susac syndrome. CD8+ and CD4+ T cells from blood underwent TCR beta sequencing, which was carried out in a high-throughput format. The multiple sclerosis controls consisted of treatment-naive patients with relapsing-remitting disease, either stable or active. Negative isolation was used for CD8+ and CD4+ T cells, and FACS enrichment was applied to TEMRA cells. With random hexamers, about 0.5 to 1 ug RNA was reverse transcribed. TCRdb fed the immunoSEQ multiplex PCR reads into MiXCR, producing one record per CDR3 protein. The sample lists just over 150,000 distinct CDR3 sequences; roughly 94% were seen once. This sequence originates from a human donor with multiple sclerosis. The sequenced sample was CD8+ T cells from PBMCs.

CDR3 loop: CASSLGGLAGYNEQFF. The CDR3 DNA reads TGTGCCAGCAGCTTAGGGGGACTAGCGGGATACAATGAGCAGTTCTTC. The gene calls are TRBV11-3 and TRBJ2-1; 13 bases map to TRBD2. Per the germline V gene, CDR1 is SGHNT and CDR2 is YENEEA. This CDR3 has 16 residues. V lost 1 base, J lost 4 bases, and 1 base stayed unmatched. The full variable domain, rest sourced from reference TRBV11-3 and TRBJ2-1, is EAGVVQSPRYKIIEKKQPVAFWCNPISGHNTLYWYLQNLGQGPELLIRYENEEAVDDSQLPKDRFSAERLKGVDSTLKIQPAELGDSAVYLCASSLGGLAGYNEQFFGPGTRLTVL.